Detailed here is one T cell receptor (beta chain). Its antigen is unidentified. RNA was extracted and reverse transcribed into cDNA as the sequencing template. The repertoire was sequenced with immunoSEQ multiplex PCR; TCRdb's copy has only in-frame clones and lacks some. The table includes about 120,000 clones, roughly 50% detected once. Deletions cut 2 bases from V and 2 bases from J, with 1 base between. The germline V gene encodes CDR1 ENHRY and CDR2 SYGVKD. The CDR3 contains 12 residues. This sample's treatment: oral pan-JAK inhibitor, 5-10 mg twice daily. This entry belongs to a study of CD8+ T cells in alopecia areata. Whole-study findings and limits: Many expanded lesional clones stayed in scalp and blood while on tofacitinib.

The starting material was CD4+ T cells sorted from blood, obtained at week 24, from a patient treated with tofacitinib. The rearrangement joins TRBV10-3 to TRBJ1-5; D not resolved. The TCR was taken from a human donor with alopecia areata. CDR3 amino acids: CAISEGNQPQHF. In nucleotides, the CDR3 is TGTGCCATCAGTGAGGGCAATCAGCCCCAGCATTTT.